This TCR beta chain originates from a study of blood T cells in healthy people across ages. Study observations and caveats: It was the long-lived donors that had more naive CD4+ cells and higher diversity than aged donors. Unsorted PBMCs prevented conclusive naive versus antigen-experienced comparison. A strong correlation was found between TCR beta diversity and the percentage of naive T cells.

With each sample, at least 5 micrograms of total RNA were extracted. About this clonotype itself: What it binds is not known.

A sample-barcoded 5' primer and a J-beta primer mix were used in a second PCR of roughly 6 to 11 cycles. TCRdb processed the 5' RACE reads anew with MiXCR; each CDR3 protein has one entry. The sample includes approximately 1,000,000 distinct CDR3 sequences, 35% to 55% seen only once; the top ten take 15% to 20%. Material: blood. This clonotype was obtained from a woman aged 55 to 70 in good health.

This CDR3 reads CASSGGSGREAFF. The CDR3 nucleotides are TGTGCCAGCAGTGGTGGTAGCGGCCGGGAAGCTTTCTTT. The chain links TRBV25-1 to TRBJ1-1, with D unresolved. The germline gives CDR1 MGHDK, CDR2 SYGVNS. The CDR3 sequence is 13 residues long. Trimming took off 4 bases at V and 8 bases at J, with 14 bases between the two ends. Complete variable domain (other parts from reference TRBV25-1 and TRBJ1-1): EADIYQTPRYLVIGTGKKITLECSQTMGHDKMYWYQQDPGMELHLIHYSYGVNSTEKGDLSSESTVSRIRTEHFPLTLESARPSHTSQYLCASSGGSGREAFFGQGTRLTVV.